A single sample gave rise to the 20 T cell receptor beta chains below, sequenced in a study of shared clonotypes between healthy human individuals. The assay was immunoSEQ multiplex PCR, and TCRdb's table has in-frame clones only and misses some. The table lists some 900,000 clones, about three quarters of them singletons. The sequenced sample was memory CD4+ T cells sorted from blood. The subset denotes: CD45RA-negative fraction. The receptor source for this set is a man between 18 and 35 years old in good health.

The gene calls are TRBV2 and TRBJ1-1, with TRBD1 as a possible D gene (6 bases). The CDR3 spans 13 residues. V lost 6 bases and J 3 bases, leaving 11 bases between the germline ends. Germline CDR1 and CDR2: SNHLY and FYNNEI. In nucleotides, the CDR3 is TGTGCCAGCAGCGGACAGCCTTACACTGAAGCTTTCTTT. Its translation is CASSGQPYTEAFF.

This clone was detected once. V is TRBV19 and J is TRBJ2-7; 8 bases match TRBD2. CDR3 length: 13 amino acids. J was trimmed by 5 bases and V by 6 bases; bases with no gene match: 6. Looked up from germline, CDR1 is LNHDA and CDR2 is SQIVND (reference sequence). CDR3 bases: TGTGCCAGTAGCGGGAGCGGGAGCCACGAGCAGTACTTC. This gives the protein CASSGSGSHEQYF.

This clone occurred a few times. The chain is built from TRBV4-2 and TRBJ1-4; D is uncertain. The CDR3 is made up of 16 amino acids. The germline V gene encodes CDR1 LGHNA and CDR2 YNFKEQ. Deletions cut 4 bases from V and 5 bases from J, with 17 bases between. The CDR3 protein is CASSLIQQTSNEKLFF. The CDR3 nucleotides read TGTGCCAGCAGCCTAATTCAACAAACTTCAAATGAAAAACTGTTTTTT.

A note on this clone: In the same sample, other DNA sequences code for this CDR3. V is TRBV10-1 and J is TRBJ1-2; D call uncertain. This CDR3 has 13 amino acids. Germline V gives CDR1 WNHNN, CDR2 SYGVQD (reference sequence). Deletions cut 0 bases from V and 4 bases from J, with 6 bases between. The CDR3 coding sequence is TGCGCCAGCAGTGAGTCCACAGCCTATGGCTACACCTTC. Residues: CASSESTAYGYTF.

The chain carries TRBV5-1 and TRBJ2-7; 7 bases are shared with TRBD1. With V trimmed by 3 bases and J by 2 bases, 5 bases remained unmatched. Germline CDR1 reads SGHRS; CDR2 reads YFSETQ. The CDR3 covers 14 residues. For the CDR3, the DNA is TGCGCCAGCAGCTATGGGCAGGGGGCCTACGAGCAGTACTTC. Translating it yields CASSYGQGAYEQYF.

This clone showed up just a few times. V usage is TRBV29-1 and J usage is TRBJ1-1, with D unresolved. Germline loops: CDR1 SQVTM, CDR2 ANQGSEA. The CDR3 has 11 residues. With 7 bases removed from V and 4 bases from J, the gap between germline ends came to 10 bases. The CDR3 DNA reads as TGCAGCGGGGTTGGATCCACTGAAGCTTTCTTT. It specifies CSGVGSTEAFF.

The chain joins TRBV7-2 to TRBJ2-5, with 7 bases aligning to TRBD2. Per germline, CDR1 SGHTA and CDR2 FQGNSA. V gave up 6 bases and J gave up 1 base; unmatched junction bases: 11. CDR3 size: 16 residues. Here the CDR3 reads CASRSNWGGPQETQYF. CDR3 bases: TGTGCCAGCAGATCCAACTGGGGGGGACCCCAAGAGACCCAGTACTTC.

The chain has TRBV28 and TRBJ2-7, with D possibly matching TRBD1 (6 bases). V was clipped by 9 bases and J by 1 base, with 13 bases between them. The germline V gene has CDR1 MDHEN and CDR2 SYDVKM. CDR3 length equals 13 residues. The CDR3 here is CASLQGQSYEQYF. CDR3 DNA: TGTGCCAGTCTACAGGGCCAGTCCTACGAGCAGTACTTC.

The CDR3 DNA follows: TGCAGCGTTGAACCTGACAGGCCCTACACCGGGGAGCTGTTTTTT. Amino acid sequence: CSVEPDRPYTGELFF. The chain recombines TRBV29-1 with TRBJ2-2, with D possibly matching TRBD1 (6 bases). Looked up from germline, CDR1 is SQVTM and CDR2 is ANQGSEA. The CDR3 is 15 residues long. The V and J ends lost 2 bases and 3 bases respectively, with 13 bases between them.

The chain uses TRBV7-9 and TRBJ1-3, with D perhaps TRBD1 (5 bases). This CDR3 has 16 residues. Deletions cut 0 bases from V and 0 bases from J, with 9 bases between. Germline CDR1 is SEHNR and CDR2 is FQNEAQ (reference sequence). CDR3 residues: CASSLALGTSGNTIYF. In DNA form, the CDR3 reads TGTGCCAGCAGCTTAGCGCTGGGGACCTCTGGAAACACCATATATTTT.

On this clone itself: At the DNA level, this CDR3 is encoded by other sequences in the same sample as well. The gene calls are TRBV7-6 and TRBJ2-7; 13 nucleotides agree with TRBD2. The CDR3 contains 15 residues. The V segment lost 1 base and the J segment 4 bases; nucleotides outside the gene matches: 1. Germline V gene sequence: CDR1 SGHVS, CDR2 FNYEAQ. In DNA form, the CDR3 reads TGTGCCAGCAGCTTAGGGACTAGCGGGAGTTACGAGCAGTACTTC. This translates into CASSLGTSGSYEQYF.

The chain couples TRBV6-6 to TRBJ1-1, with TRBD1 matching over 7 bases. Trimming removed 5 bases from V and 6 bases from J; junction bases left unmatched: 12. The CDR3 spans 15 residues. Per the germline V gene, CDR1 is MNHNY and CDR2 is SVGAGI (reference sequence). The CDR3 reads CASSVGTAAQSEAFF. As DNA, the CDR3 is TGTGCCAGCAGTGTCGGGACAGCCGCCCAATCTGAAGCTTTCTTT.

The chain couples TRBV2 to TRBJ2-2, with D maybe TRBD2 (6 bases). This CDR3 region has 15 residues. Germline CDR1 is SNHLY and CDR2 is FYNNEI. Deletions cut 8 bases from V and 0 bases from J, with 13 bases between. DNA for the CDR3: TGTGCCAGCCAAAGGGCGGGGACGAACACCGGGGAGCTGTTTTTT. Its protein is CASQRAGTNTGELFF. The entire variable domain, with the rest obtained from reference TRBV2 and TRBJ2-2, is as follows: EPEVTQTPSHQVTQMGQEVILRCVPISNHLYFYWYRQILGQKVEFLVSFYNNEISEKSEIFDDQFSVERPDGSNFTLKIRSTKLEDSAMYFCASQRAGTNTGELFFGEGSRLTVL.

This clone was seen just once. The sample has other DNA sequences that encode this CDR3 too. The chain joins TRBV14 to TRBJ1-3; no clear D gene. The germline CDR1 and CDR2 sequences are SGHDN and FVKESK. Trimming pared 1 base from V and 0 bases from J, leaving 7 bases between. This CDR3 is built from 15 residues. The CDR3, as DNA: TGTGCCAGCAGCCAAGTCAAGGGCTCTGGAAACACCATATATTTT. Amino acid sequence: CASSQVKGSGNTIYF.

The genes are TRBV10-3 and TRBJ1-5; D ambiguous. The V and J ends lost 5 bases and 3 bases respectively, with 14 bases between them. CDR1 and CDR2 (germline): ENHRY, SYGVKD. The CDR3 sequence is 15 residues long. Written as DNA, the CDR3 is TGTGCCATCAGTCCGTCCCTTGGGGACAATCAGCCCCAGCATTTT. The encoded protein is CAISPSLGDNQPQHF.

The V and J genes are TRBV7-8 and TRBJ1-1; tentative D call: TRBD1 (6 bases). This CDR3 is 12 amino acids long. Trimming left V 6 bases short and J 1 base short, with 6 bases between. Germline assignment: CDR1 SGHVS and CDR2 FQNEAQ. The chain's CDR3 is CASRQGNTEAFF. CDR3 DNA sequence: TGTGCCAGCAGACAGGGGAACACTGAAGCTTTCTTT.

V usage is TRBV6-4 and J usage is TRBJ2-2; tentative D call: TRBD1 (6 bases). The CDR3 consists of 15 residues. V was shortened by 5 bases and J by 4 bases, with 14 bases between the two germline ends. Germline-derived CDR1 and CDR2 are MRHNA and SNTAGT. CDR3 loop: CASSPLGAGTGELFF. The CDR3 DNA follows: TGTGCCAGCAGTCCTTTGGGGGCCGGCACCGGGGAGCTGTTTTTT.

The genes are TRBV7-6 and TRBJ2-3; D possibly matches TRBD1 or TRBD2 (5 bases each). Looked up from germline, CDR1 is SGHVS and CDR2 is FNYEAQ. There are 15 residues in the CDR3. Trimming took 5 bases from V and 6 from J, leaving 18 bases between them. The CDR3 region is CASSLGTPSLDTQYF. Here the CDR3 DNA reads TGTGCCAGCAGCCTTGGGACCCCAAGTCTGGATACGCAGTATTTT.

This chain links TRBV6-6 with TRBJ2-1, with 8 bases fitting TRBD2. The CDR3 is 14 residues long. Germline V gene sequence: CDR1 MNHNY, CDR2 SVGAGI (reference sequence). Losses at the gene ends were 5 bases for V and 7 bases for J; bases not matched to a gene: 7. Here the CDR3 DNA reads TGTGCCAGCAGTGAGCCGGGACTAGGGAATGAGCAGTTCTTC. This codes for CASSEPGLGNEQFF.

The chain employs TRBV5-4 and TRBJ2-5, with no clear D. V lost 0 bases and J 1 base, leaving 10 bases between the germline ends. The CDR3 extends over 15 amino acids. Per the germline V gene, CDR1 is SGHNT and CDR2 is YYREEE (reference sequence). CDR3 residues: CASSLAFRSQETQYF. CDR3 bases: TGTGCCAGCAGCTTGGCATTCCGGAGCCAAGAGACCCAGTACTTC. Together with reference TRBV5-4 and TRBJ2-5, the CDR3 gives the full variable domain: ETGVTQSPTHLIKTRGQQVTLRCSSQSGHNTVSWYQQALGQGPQFIFQYYREEENGRGNFPPRFSGLQFPNYSSELNVNALELDDSALYLCASSLAFRSQETQYFGPGTRLLVL.